The clone carrying this TCR beta chain turned up a few times. Its antigen is currently unknown. Time point here: newly diagnosed GD, antithyroid drugs for less than 3 months. PBMC-derived RNA was used for the TCR library. The data were obtained in a study of regulatory T cells in long-lasting Graves disease. Findings of the study overall: The TCR repertoire of persistent Graves' patients was less diverse than that of newly diagnosed ones.

V shed 5 bases and J shed 5 bases, with 18 bases lying between them. Germline assignment: CDR1 SGHVS and CDR2 FQNEAQ. This CDR3 is 15 amino acids long. HTBI primers from iRepertoire and Arm-PCR of CDR3 regions yielded the TCR beta libraries. TCRdb re-called the multiplex PCR reads through MiXCR, storing one row per CDR3 protein. The sample yields fewer than 650,000 distinct CDR3 sequences, around 16% seen once. The same data also went into a second study, on T cells in Graves' hyperthyroidism and ophthalmopathy.

This material consisted of peripheral blood mononuclear cells (PBMCs), taken at new diagnosis, from a patient treated with antithyroid drugs. The TCR sequence derives from a man younger than 35 with Graves disease. The genes are TRBV7-8 and TRBJ2-5; possible D gene TRBD1, 7 bases. CDR3 amino acids: CASSVTAGGRETQYF. Here the CDR3 DNA reads TGTGCCAGCAGCGTAACTGCAGGGGGGCGTGAGACCCAGTACTTC. Variable domain in full (rest from reference TRBV7-8 and TRBJ2-5): GAGVSQSPRYKVAKRGQDVALRCDPISGHVSLFWYQQALGQGPEFLTYFQNEAQLDKSGLPSDRFFAERPEGSVSTLKIQRTQQEDSAVYLCASSVTAGGRETQYFGPGTRLLVL.